A single sample is the source of the 32 T cell receptor beta chains below, sequenced in a study of regulatory T cells in long-lasting Graves disease. According to the study, TCR beta libraries were built with iRepertoire HTBI primers and CDR3-region Arm-PCR. TCRdb reanalysed the multiplex PCR reads using MiXCR and keeps one entry per CDR3 protein. The data contain around 460,000 distinct CDR3 sequences, 20% to 25% of them singletons. Time point in this sample: persistent/refractory GD, antithyroid drugs over 5 years with positive TRAb. After RNA was extracted from PBMCs, the TCR library was made from it. The sequenced sample was peripheral blood mononuclear cells (PBMCs), obtained when the disease was refractory, from a patient treated with antithyroid drugs. The receptors were sampled from a female donor with Graves disease.

The rearrangement joins TRBV7-2 to TRBJ2-5; no reliable D call. The germline CDR1 and CDR2 sequences are SGHTA and FQGNSA. V lost 5 bases, J lost 5 bases, and 18 bases lay in between. This CDR3 has 15 residues. CDR3 region: CASSQRPPPMETQYF. In DNA, the CDR3 is TGTGCCAGCAGCCAGAGGCCACCTCCCATGGAGACCCAGTACTTC.

This clonotype was observed at least ten times. The rearrangement uses TRBV12-3 or TRBV12-4 and TRBJ2-7; TRBD2 is a possible D gene (5 bases). CDR3 length equals 17 residues. Trimming left V 7 bases short and J 0 bases short, with 22 bases between. The CDR3 nucleotides are TGTGCCAGCAATAACCGGCGGGCGGGTGCCAGCTCCTACGAGCAGTACTTC. Translating gives CASNNRRAGASSYEQYF.

The V and J genes are TRBV27 and TRBJ2-1, with TRBD1 matching 10 bases. Germline CDR1 MNHEY, CDR2 SMNVEV (reference sequence). The CDR3 runs to 11 residues. Losses at the gene ends were 6 bases for V and 12 bases for J; bases not matched to a gene: 2. DNA for the CDR3: TGTGCCAGCAGAGGACAGGGGGGGCAGTTCTTC. Encoded protein: CASRGQGGQFF.

This clonotype was seen many times. V is TRBV20-1 and J is TRBJ2-7, with 7 positions matching TRBD1. V lost 7 bases, J lost 3 bases, and 9 bases stayed unmatched. Per germline, CDR1 DFQATT and CDR2 SNEGSKA (reference sequence). This CDR3 is built from 13 residues. The CDR3 nucleotides are TGCAGTGTCACAGGGGCCCACAACTACGAGCAGTACTTC. It is translated as CSVTGAHNYEQYF.

This clonotype was counted ten times or more. The chain has TRBV28 and TRBJ1-2; no definite D call. The V gene lost 2 bases and the J gene lost 1 base, with 14 bases spanning the gap. This CDR3 contains 16 residues. Per the germline V gene, CDR1 is MDHEN and CDR2 is SYDVKM. Here the CDR3 reads CASSLIGQNFNYGYTF. The CDR3 coding sequence is TGTGCCAGCAGTTTAATCGGGCAGAATTTTAACTATGGCTACACCTTC.

In its sample, this clonotype was seen a few times. The chain is built from TRBV19 and TRBJ2-7; 9 positions agree with TRBD1. Germline CDR1 LNHDA, CDR2 SQIVND (reference sequence). The CDR3 spans 13 residues. V was pared by 8 bases and J by 0 bases, with 2 bases of the junction left unmatched. The CDR3 region is CASGQGISYEQYF. DNA for the CDR3: TGTGCCAGTGGACAGGGGATCTCCTACGAGCAGTACTTC.

This clonotype was observed a handful of times. The chain carries TRBV20-1 and TRBJ1-4; D uncertain. Germline V CDR1 and CDR2: DFQATT, SNEGSKA (reference sequence). CDR3 length equals 14 residues. V gave up 0 bases and J gave up 2 bases, with 7 bases separating them. CDR3 sequence (DNA): TGCAGTGCTAGAGATCCGGGGACTAATGAAAAACTGTTTTTT. Translated: CSARDPGTNEKLFF.

A few counts support this clonotype. V and J are TRBV4-2 and TRBJ1-2; 7 bases agree with TRBD1. V was pared by 3 bases and J by 8 bases, with 6 bases of the junction left unmatched. The CDR3 length is 13 residues. CDR1 LGHNA and CDR2 YNFKEQ come from the germline V gene. In DNA, the CDR3 is TGTGCCAGCAGCCAGACAGGGACGGACGGCTACACCTTC. Amino acid sequence: CASSQTGTDGYTF.

As concerns this clonotype: A much larger clone sits a single nucleotide away, making a read error possible. The chain recombines TRBV11-3 with TRBJ2-5; weak D call: TRBD2 (5 bases). This CDR3 is 15 amino acids long. Germline CDR1 SGHNT, CDR2 YENEEA. The CDR3 DNA follows: TGTGCCAGCAGCTTGGGTAGCGTCGGAGAAGAGGCCCAGTACTTC. This translates into CASSLGSVGEEAQYF. Full variable domain (remainder filled in from reference TRBV11-3 and TRBJ2-5): EAGVVQSPRYKIIEKKQPVAFWCNPISGHNTLYWYLQNLGQGPELLIRYENEEAVDDSQLPKDRFSAERLKGVDSTLKIQPAELGDSAVYLCASSLGSVGEEAQYFGPGTRLLVL.

This chain links TRBV5-1 with TRBJ2-1; TRBD2 aligns across 14 bases. The CDR3 totals 16 residues. Germline V gene sequence: CDR1 SGHRS, CDR2 YFSETQ. Trimming at V came to 4 bases and at J to 9 bases, leaving 9 bases not matched to a gene. CDR3 nucleotide sequence: TGCGCCAGCAGCGCCGGACTAGCGGGAGGAGGGGGTGAGCAGTTCTTC. This gives the protein CASSAGLAGGGGEQFF.

This clonotype came up many times. The chain combines TRBV20-1 with TRBJ2-5; D remains unclear. The V gene's germline CDR1 is DFQATT and CDR2 SNEGSKA (reference sequence). The CDR3 is 14 residues long. V lost 0 bases, J lost 2 bases, and 10 bases lay in between. This CDR3 is CSARDVGDQETQYF. In nucleotides, the CDR3 is TGCAGTGCTAGAGATGTAGGAGATCAAGAGACCCAGTACTTC.

V and J are TRBV10-3 and TRBJ2-2; 8 nucleotides line up with TRBD1. The V gene end was trimmed by 4 bases and the J gene end by 3 bases; junction bases not matched to a gene: 7. The CDR3 is 16 residues long. Germline V lookup: CDR1 ENHRY, CDR2 SYGVKD. The chain's CDR3 is CAISVPGQVDTGELFF. The CDR3 nucleotides read TGTGCCATCAGTGTGCCGGGACAGGTGGACACCGGGGAGCTGTTTTTT.

V gene TRBV6-1 combines with J gene TRBJ1-3, with D possibly matching TRBD1 (6 bases). CDR3 size: 17 residues. CDR1 and CDR2 (germline): MNHNS, SASEGT. V was clipped by 7 bases and J by 0 bases, with 19 bases between them. CDR3 in amino acids: CASTSGGLWTSGNTIYF. CDR3 sequence (DNA): TGTGCCAGCACATCGGGGGGGCTGTGGACCTCTGGAAACACCATATATTTT.

CDR3 bases: TGTGCCAGCAGTTACGGAGGGGCCCTCTCCTACGAGCAGTACTTC. Encoded protein: CASSYGGALSYEQYF. V usage is TRBV6-5 and J usage is TRBJ2-7, with D maybe TRBD2 (6 bases). Germline assignment: CDR1 MNHEY and CDR2 SVGAGI. Trimming pared 2 bases from V and 0 bases from J, leaving 11 bases between. The CDR3 has 15 residues.

This clonotype came up a few times. The genes are TRBV7-9 and TRBJ2-7, with a weak D call TRBD1 (5 bases). V lost 1 base to trimming and J lost 3 bases, with 13 bases between them. Germline CDR1 reads SEHNR; CDR2 reads FQNEAQ (reference sequence). CDR3 size: 15 residues. The CDR3 loop reads CASSLGTGILYEQYF. The CDR3 nucleotides read TGTGCCAGCAGCTTAGGTACAGGCATACTCTACGAGCAGTACTTC.

At least ten counts were recorded for this clonotype. The chain is built from TRBV2 and TRBJ1-1; no clear D. Germline V gene data show CDR1 as SNHLY and CDR2 as FYNNEI. This CDR3 region has 12 residues. Trimming removed 5 bases from V and 1 base from J, with 5 bases in between. CDR3 DNA sequence: TGTGCCAGCAGTTCTAGGAACACTGAAGCTTTCTTT. Its protein is CASSSRNTEAFF.

This clonotype was observed a handful of times. The V and J genes are TRBV30 and TRBJ2-5, with a possible D match to TRBD1 (6 bases). V lost 2 bases to trimming and J lost 2 bases, with 12 bases between them. CDR3 size: 14 residues. CDR1 GTSNPN and CDR2 SVGIG come from the germline V gene (reference sequence). CDR3 region: CAWSLPTGQETQYF. CDR3 DNA: TGTGCCTGGAGTTTACCGACAGGACAAGAGACCCAGTACTTC.

In this sample, this clonotype turned up a few times. The rearrangement joins TRBV10-3 to TRBJ1-5; D is unresolved. Trimming cost V 1 base and J 1 base, with 2 bases left between them. This CDR3 comprises 13 residues. CDR1 and CDR2 (germline): ENHRY, SYGVKD. Here the CDR3 reads CAISELSNQPQHF. CDR3 bases: TGTGCCATCAGTGAGTTGAGCAATCAGCCCCAGCATTTT.

The J gene is TRBJ2-6, the V gene TRBV30, with D perhaps given as TRBD1 or TRBD2 (5 bases each). CDR3 length equals 14 residues. V lost 8 bases and J 0 bases, leaving 11 bases between the germline ends. The V gene's germline CDR1 is GTSNPN and CDR2 SVGIG (reference sequence). CDR3 in DNA: TGTGCCGGGACCTCTGCCTCTGGGGCCAACGTCCTGACTTTC. It is translated as CAGTSASGANVLTF.

In this sample, this clonotype turned up many times. The chain combines TRBV28 with TRBJ1-4; possible D gene TRBD1, 5 bases. Per germline, CDR1 MDHEN and CDR2 SYDVKM. The CDR3 is 15 amino acids. V gave up 6 bases and J gave up 8 bases, with 19 bases separating them. In DNA form, the CDR3 reads TGTGCCAGCAGGCTTCCGGGACCTCGGATCGAAAAACTGTTTTTT. The encoded protein is CASRLPGPRIEKLFF.

Turning to this clonotype: This clone may be a read error of a much larger clone one base away. Lacking the conserved final phenylalanine or tryptophan, this CDR3 likely reflects a read error. The chain carries TRBV6-2 or TRBV6-3 and TRBJ1-1, with 9 bases matching TRBD1. This CDR3 comprises 15 residues. The ends lost 4 bases at V and 1 base at J; junction bases unmatched: 4. Germline V gene data show CDR1 as MNHEY and CDR2 as SVGEGT. The CDR3 spells CASSFLGQGNTEAFI. The DNA of the CDR3 is TGTGCCAGCAGTTTCCTGGGACAGGGGAACACTGAAGCTTTCATT.

In its sample, this clonotype was seen once. The chain carries TRBV6-1 and TRBJ1-5, with 10 bases fitting TRBD1. The CDR3 is 20 residues long. After removal of 5 bases from V and 2 bases from J, the junction contained 18 bases not matched to a gene. Looked up from germline, CDR1 is MNHNS and CDR2 is SASEGT. This CDR3 reads CASSPTTGTGAYLGNQPQHF. The DNA of the CDR3 is TGTGCCAGCAGTCCCACTACCGGGACAGGGGCCTATCTAGGCAATCAGCCCCAGCATTTT.

This clonotype was counted ten times or more. The chain combines TRBV6-1 with TRBJ2-4; possibly TRBD1 for D (5 bases). V dropped 5 bases and J dropped 8 bases, with 16 bases sitting between them. The CDR3 runs 14 residues. Germline V gene sequence: CDR1 MNHNS, CDR2 SASEGT. The CDR3 loop reads CASSQAQGAHIQYF. In nucleotides, the CDR3 is TGTGCCAGCAGTCAGGCCCAAGGGGCGCACATTCAGTACTTC.

In this sample, this clonotype turned up a few times. CDR3: CASSPGWGTEAFF. The CDR3 bases are TGTGCCAGTAGTCCAGGATGGGGCACTGAAGCTTTCTTT. The V call is TRBV19, the J call TRBJ1-1; no clear D. The CDR3 length is 13 residues. Per the germline V gene, CDR1 is LNHDA and CDR2 is SQIVND (reference sequence). With 5 bases removed from V and 4 bases from J, the gap between germline ends came to 11 bases.

This clonotype was seen a few times. This chain links TRBV20-1 with TRBJ2-3, with 8 bases that match TRBD1. V trimming: 5 bases; J trimming: 4 bases; junction bases outside the gene matches: 8. CDR1 and CDR2 from the germline V gene are DFQATT and SNEGSKA (reference sequence). This CDR3 contains 14 residues. In DNA, the CDR3 is TGCAGTGCTCGGACAGGGAATTATGCAGATACGCAGTATTTT. Protein: CSARTGNYADTQYF.

This clonotype has only a few counts. The V gene is TRBV12-3 or TRBV12-4, the J gene TRBJ2-1; D is possibly TRBD1 or TRBD2 (5 bases each). V was pared by 5 bases and J by 10 bases, with 18 bases between. The CDR3 runs 14 residues. In nucleotides, the CDR3 is TGTGCCAGCAGTCCACTTCGGGGCTACGTCGAGCAGTTCTTC. Its translation is CASSPLRGYVEQFF.

This chain uses TRBV6-2 or TRBV6-3 with TRBJ2-2; D ambiguous. V dropped 6 bases and J dropped 5 bases, with 10 bases sitting between them. The CDR3 covers 13 residues. From germline, CDR1 is MNHEY and CDR2 SVGEGT. As DNA, the CDR3 is TGTGCCAGCAGCTCTGGAGAGACCGGGGAGCTGTTTTTT. Its protein product is CASSSGETGELFF.

This clonotype was recorded many times. The genes are TRBV7-9 and TRBJ1-2, with 7 bases identical to TRBD1. In germline, CDR1 is SEHNR, CDR2 FQNEAQ (reference sequence). The CDR3 spans 17 residues. The junction had 10 bases not matched to a gene; V was cut back by 1 base and J by 2 bases. As DNA, the CDR3 is TGTGCCAGCAGCTTAGGGCTGTTGCGGGACAGCAACTATGGCTACACCTTC. It translates to CASSLGLLRDSNYGYTF.

This clonotype was recorded at least ten times. The genes are TRBV12-3 or TRBV12-4 and TRBJ1-5; D is perhaps TRBD1 (6 bases). CDR3 length: 14 residues. The V end lost 5 bases, the J end lost 4 bases, and 12 bases lay between the germline ends. The CDR3 DNA is TGTGCCAGCAGTCAACAGGGAGGGAATCAGCCCCAGCATTTT. Protein product: CASSQQGGNQPQHF.

The V and J genes are TRBV4-1 and TRBJ1-6; no definite D call. V lost 1 base and J lost 8, with 18 bases in between. The CDR3 runs to 17 residues. Germline assignment: CDR1 MGHRA and CDR2 YSYEKL. The CDR3 DNA reads TGCGCCAGCAGCCAAGCCAGGTCGCGGAGGGTTGATTCACCCCTCCACTTT. This gives the protein CASSQARSRRVDSPLHF.

This clonotype was detected once. The chain links TRBV28 to TRBJ2-3, with a possible D match to TRBD2 (7 bases). There are 13 residues in the CDR3. Germline CDR1 and CDR2: MDHEN and SYDVKM. V lost 5 bases and J 5 bases, leaving 11 bases between the germline ends. CDR3 bases: TGTGCCAGCAGTCAAGGGGGGGGAGATACGCAGTATTTT. Its translation: CASSQGGGDTQYF.

This clonotype came up many times. V and J are TRBV20-1 and TRBJ1-4; maybe TRBD1 (5 bases). Germline-derived CDR1 and CDR2 are DFQATT and SNEGSKA (reference sequence). This CDR3 has 12 residues. V lost 2 bases and J lost 14, with 15 bases in between. CDR3 nucleotides: TGCAGTGCTAGACAACTCGGGGGGGTCCTGTTTTTT. Translating it yields CSARQLGGVLFF.